This TCR beta chain was sequenced during a study of Ad26.COV2.S vaccination and SARS-CoV-2 variants. The table came from immunoSEQ multiplex PCR; TCRdb's copy has only in-frame clones and leaves some out. The profile shows about 680,000 clones, roughly 90% of them singletons. Sample treatment: about 20 received Ad26.COV2.S at low or high dose, single or two shots; five or six received placebo; per-sample allocation not given. Material that was analyzed had been drawn on day 63 after the first vaccine or placebo injection. CDR1 is SGHRS and CDR2 is YFSETQ in the germline V gene. Trimming took off 7 bases at V and 4 bases at J, with 17 bases between the two ends. There are 14 residues in the CDR3.

This specimen consisted of peripheral blood, obtained in a trial of Ad26.COV2.S vaccine versus placebo. This chain joins TRBV5-1 and TRBJ2-5; D gene unclear. This clonotype was obtained from a person between 18 and 65 years old who received the Ad26.COV2.S COVID-19 vaccine or a placebo. The CDR3 DNA reads TGCGCCAGCTCCCCGGGTTGGCTCGGAGAGACCCAGTACTTC. This codes for CASSPGWLGETQYF.